This TCR beta chain originates from a study of T cell repertoires in cytomegalovirus infection. Overall study results and limits: Of the TCR beta families, the public ones yielded a cumulative frequency that identified carriers of CMV plus the relevant HLA.

Of note for this clonotype: Its antigen is as yet unknown.

CDR1 is MNHNY, CDR2 SVGAGI, per germline (reference sequence). V dropped 5 bases and J dropped 2 bases, with 10 bases sitting between them. CDR3 length: 13 amino acids. TCRdb analysed the reads with MiXCR anew, one entry per CDR3 protein. This sample has about 740,000 distinct CDR3 sequences, with approximately 34% found just once. The chain recombines TRBV6-6 with TRBJ2-7, with a tentative D call TRBD2 (5 bases). Sequencing was performed on PBMCs. This TCR was sampled from a human donor in good health (CMV status not recorded). Some clones in this sample may be carry-over from other donors' samples. The DNA for the CDR3 is TGTGCCAGCAGTCTACTGGAGGCCTACGAGCAGTACTTC. Translation: CASSLLEAYEQYF.